This T cell receptor beta chain was sequenced during a study of cytotoxic CD8 clonotypes in ibrutinib-treated CLL. As for the study in general: Investigators reported some 24 partial and 2 complete responses; after median roughly 65 months, roughly 15 patients remained remitted and approximately twelve progressed. There were, on average, nearly 260,000 productive templates and 80,000 to 100,000 productive rearrangements per sample. General observations from the study: Public clonotypes, found uncommonly, either contracted or stayed stable on treatment.

CDR1 and CDR2 (germline): KGHSH, LQKENI. Trimming at V came to 3 bases and at J to 1 base, leaving 5 bases not matched to a gene. The CDR3 runs to 15 residues. Profiled with immunoSEQ multiplex PCR; TCRdb holds only in-frame clones, not every one. The data contain under 200,000 clones, more than 80% of them singletons. A note on this clone: The target antigen is unknown. At the DNA level, this CDR3 is encoded by other sequences in the same sample as well.

The chain combines TRBV18 with TRBJ1-1, with TRBD1 matching over 7 bases. The receptor's source is a human donor with chronic lymphocytic leukemia. The material was PBMCs, obtained after 24 months of ibrutinib treatment. The CDR3 spells CASSPRQGGNTEAFF. CDR3 in DNA: TGTGCCAGCTCACCCCGACAGGGTGGGAACACTGAAGCTTTCTTT.